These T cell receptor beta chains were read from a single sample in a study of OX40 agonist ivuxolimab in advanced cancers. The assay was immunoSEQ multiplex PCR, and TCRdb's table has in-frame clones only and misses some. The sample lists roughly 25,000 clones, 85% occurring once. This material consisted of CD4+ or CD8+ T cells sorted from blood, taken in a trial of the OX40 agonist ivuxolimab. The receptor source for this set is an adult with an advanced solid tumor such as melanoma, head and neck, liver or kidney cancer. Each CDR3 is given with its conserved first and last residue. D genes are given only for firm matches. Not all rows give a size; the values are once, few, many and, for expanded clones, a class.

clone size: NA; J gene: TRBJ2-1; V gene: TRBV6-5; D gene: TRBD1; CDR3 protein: CASRLYRDSFNEQFF; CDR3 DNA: TGTGCCAGCAGATTATACCGGGACAGCTTCAATGAGCAGTTCTTC
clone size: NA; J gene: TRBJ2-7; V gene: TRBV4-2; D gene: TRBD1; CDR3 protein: CASSLGLGTVSYEQYF; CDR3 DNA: TGTGCCAGCAGCTTAGGGCTCGGGACAGTCTCCTACGAGCAGTACTTC
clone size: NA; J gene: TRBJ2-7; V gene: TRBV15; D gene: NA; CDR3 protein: CATSRERGDLSYEQYF; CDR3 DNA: TGTGCCACCAGCAGAGAAAGGGGTGACCTCTCCTACGAGCAGTACTTC
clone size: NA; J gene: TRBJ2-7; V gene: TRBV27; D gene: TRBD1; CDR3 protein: CASSSQGNEQYF; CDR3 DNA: TGTGCCAGCAGTTCACAGGGGAACGAGCAGTACTTC
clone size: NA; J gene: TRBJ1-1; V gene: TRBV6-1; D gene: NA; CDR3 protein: CASSGALVGDAFF; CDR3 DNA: TGTGCCAGCAGCGGTGCTCTTGTGGGAGACGCTTTCTTT
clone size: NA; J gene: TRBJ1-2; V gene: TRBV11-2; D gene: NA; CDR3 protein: CASSLDANYGYTF; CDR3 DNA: TGTGCCAGCAGCTTGGACGCTAACTATGGCTACACCTTC
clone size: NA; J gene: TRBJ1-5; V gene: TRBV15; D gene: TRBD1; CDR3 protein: CATSRPTDRTDQPQHF; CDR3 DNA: TGTGCCACCAGCAGACCGACGGACAGGACGGATCAGCCCCAGCATTTT
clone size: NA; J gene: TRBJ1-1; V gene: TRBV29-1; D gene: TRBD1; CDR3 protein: CSVDLRDRQMNTEAFF; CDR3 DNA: TGCAGCGTTGACTTAAGGGACAGACAAATGAACACTGAAGCTTTCTTT
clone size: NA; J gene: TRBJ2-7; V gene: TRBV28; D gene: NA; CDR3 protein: CASSPGTASYEQYF; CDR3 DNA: TGTGCCAGCAGCCCCGGGACTGCTTCCTACGAGCAGTACTTC
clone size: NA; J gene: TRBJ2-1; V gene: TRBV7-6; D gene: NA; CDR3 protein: CASSLALPLDAEQFF; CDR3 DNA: TGTGCCAGCAGCTTAGCGCTGCCCTTGGACGCTGAGCAGTTCTTC
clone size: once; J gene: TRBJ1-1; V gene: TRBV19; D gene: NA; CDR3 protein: CASSPRGLPGAEAFF; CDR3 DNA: TGTGCCAGTAGTCCCCGAGGTCTGCCGGGCGCTGAAGCTTTCTTT
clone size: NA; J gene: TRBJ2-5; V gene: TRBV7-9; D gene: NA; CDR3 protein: CASSPPAFWTQYF; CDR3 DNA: TGTGCCAGCAGCCCCCCTGCTTTCTGGACCCAGTACTTC
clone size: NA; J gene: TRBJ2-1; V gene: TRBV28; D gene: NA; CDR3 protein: CASTYGVPYNEQFF; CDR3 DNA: TGTGCCAGCACCTACGGGGTACCCTACAATGAGCAGTTCTTC
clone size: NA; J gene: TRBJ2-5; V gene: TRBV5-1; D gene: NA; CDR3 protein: CASSSSLSVAWQETQYF; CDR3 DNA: TGCGCCAGCAGCTCGTCATTGTCCGTAGCGTGGCAAGAGACCCAGTACTTC
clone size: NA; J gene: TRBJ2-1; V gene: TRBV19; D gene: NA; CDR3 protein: CASSPIHRGDEQFF; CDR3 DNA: TGTGCCAGTAGCCCCATACATCGGGGTGATGAGCAGTTCTTC
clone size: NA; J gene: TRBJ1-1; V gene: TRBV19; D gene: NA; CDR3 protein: CASSIWAGGRTEAFF; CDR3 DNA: TGTGCCAGTAGTATATGGGCGGGGGGCCGGACTGAAGCTTTCTTT
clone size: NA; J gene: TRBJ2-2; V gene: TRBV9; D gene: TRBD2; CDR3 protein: CASSVNQWVAGNTGELFF; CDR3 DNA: TGTGCCAGCAGCGTAAATCAGTGGGTAGCGGGAAACACCGGGGAGCTGTTTTTT
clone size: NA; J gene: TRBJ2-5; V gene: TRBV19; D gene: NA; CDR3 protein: CASSPAGGRGEETQYF; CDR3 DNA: TGTGCCAGTAGTCCGGCGGGCGGACGAGGAGAAGAGACCCAGTACTTC
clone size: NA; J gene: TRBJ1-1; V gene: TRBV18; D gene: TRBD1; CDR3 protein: CASEGIAIRTGAWNTEAFF; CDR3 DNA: TGTGCCAGCGAAGGAATCGCTATTCGGACAGGGGCCTGGAACACTGAAGCTTTCTTT
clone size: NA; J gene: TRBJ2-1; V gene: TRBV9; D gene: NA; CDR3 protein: CASSPRTGNEQFF; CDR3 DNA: TGTGCCAGCAGCCCCCGGACGGGCAATGAGCAGTTCTTC
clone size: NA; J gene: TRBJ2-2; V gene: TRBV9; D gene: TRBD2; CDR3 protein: CASSSAGGPPGELFF; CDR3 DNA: TGTGCCAGCAGCTCTGCGGGGGGGCCTCCCGGGGAGCTGTTTTTT
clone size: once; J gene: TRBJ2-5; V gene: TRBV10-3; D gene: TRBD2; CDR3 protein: CAISDRKLAGAVQETQYF; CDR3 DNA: TGTGCCATCAGTGACCGTAAACTAGCGGGGGCCGTCCAAGAGACCCAGTACTTC
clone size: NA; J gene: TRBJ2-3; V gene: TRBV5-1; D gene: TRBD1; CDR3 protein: CASSWTGRTDTQYF; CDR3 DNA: TGCGCCAGCAGCTGGACAGGGCGGACAGATACGCAGTATTTT
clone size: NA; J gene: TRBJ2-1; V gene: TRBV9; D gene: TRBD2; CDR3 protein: CASSVVGLVGNEQFF; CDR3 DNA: TGTGCCAGCAGCGTAGTGGGACTAGTGGGCAATGAGCAGTTCTTC
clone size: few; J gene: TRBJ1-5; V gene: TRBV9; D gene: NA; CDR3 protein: CASSQGSPPQHF; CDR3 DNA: TGTGCCAGCAGCCAGGGGAGTCCGCCCCAGCATTTT
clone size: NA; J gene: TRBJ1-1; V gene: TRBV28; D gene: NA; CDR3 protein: CASSLSRGATGNTEAFF; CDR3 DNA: TGTGCCAGCAGTTTATCGAGGGGGGCTACAGGGAACACTGAAGCTTTCTTT
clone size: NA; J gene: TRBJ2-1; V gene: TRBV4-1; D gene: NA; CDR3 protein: CASSRAALGGDEQFF; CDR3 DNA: TGCGCCAGCAGCCGGGCGGCACTCGGGGGCGATGAGCAGTTCTTC
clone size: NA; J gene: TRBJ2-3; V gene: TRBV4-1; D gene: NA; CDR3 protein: CASSQDRLTDTQYF; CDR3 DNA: TGCGCCAGCAGCCAAGATCGACTTACAGATACGCAGTATTTT
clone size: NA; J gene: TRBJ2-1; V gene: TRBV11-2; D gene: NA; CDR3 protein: CASSEGGGAPYNEQFF; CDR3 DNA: TGTGCCAGCAGCGAAGGAGGGGGGGCCCCCTACAATGAGCAGTTCTTC
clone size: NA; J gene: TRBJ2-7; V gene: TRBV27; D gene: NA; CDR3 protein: CASSKGRGPGEQYF; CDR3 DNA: TGTGCCAGCAGTAAAGGACGAGGGCCGGGCGAGCAGTACTTC
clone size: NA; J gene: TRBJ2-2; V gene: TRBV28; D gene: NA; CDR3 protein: CASTVSGELFF; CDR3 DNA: TGTGCCAGCACTGTGAGTGGGGAGCTGTTTTTT
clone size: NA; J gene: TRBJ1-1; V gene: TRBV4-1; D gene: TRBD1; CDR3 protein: CASSSAGGLTEAFF; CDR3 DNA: TGCGCCAGCTCCTCGGCAGGGGGCCTCACTGAAGCTTTCTTT
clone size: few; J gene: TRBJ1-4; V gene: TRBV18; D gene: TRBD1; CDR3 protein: CASSLTGTVNEKLFF; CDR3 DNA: TGTGCCAGCTCACTCACCGGGACAGTTAATGAAAAACTGTTTTTT
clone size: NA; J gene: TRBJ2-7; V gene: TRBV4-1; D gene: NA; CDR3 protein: CASSPEPAEEQYF; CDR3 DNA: TGCGCCAGCAGCCCCGAGCCCGCAGAAGAGCAGTACTTC
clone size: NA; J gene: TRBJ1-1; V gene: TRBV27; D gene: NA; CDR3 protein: CASRLPGAGTEAFF; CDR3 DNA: TGTGCCAGCAGACTTCCAGGGGCAGGGACTGAAGCTTTCTTT